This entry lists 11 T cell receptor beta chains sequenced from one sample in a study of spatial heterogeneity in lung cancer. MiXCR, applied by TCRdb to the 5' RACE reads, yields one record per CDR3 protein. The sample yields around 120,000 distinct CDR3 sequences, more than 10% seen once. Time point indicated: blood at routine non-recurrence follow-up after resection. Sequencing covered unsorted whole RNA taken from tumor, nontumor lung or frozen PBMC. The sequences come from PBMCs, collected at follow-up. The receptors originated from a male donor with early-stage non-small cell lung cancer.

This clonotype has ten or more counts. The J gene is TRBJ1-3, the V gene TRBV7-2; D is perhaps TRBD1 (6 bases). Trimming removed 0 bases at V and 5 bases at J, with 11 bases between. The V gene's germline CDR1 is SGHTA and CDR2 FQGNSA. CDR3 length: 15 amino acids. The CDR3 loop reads CASSLAGGPRNTIYF. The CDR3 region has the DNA TGTGCCAGCAGCTTAGCGGGGGGCCCTCGAAACACCATATATTTT.

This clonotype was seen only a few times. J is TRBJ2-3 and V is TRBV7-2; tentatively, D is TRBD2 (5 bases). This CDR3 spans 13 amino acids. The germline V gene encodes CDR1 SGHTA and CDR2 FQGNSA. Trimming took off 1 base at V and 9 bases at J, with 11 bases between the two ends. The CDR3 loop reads CASSLGVRGTQYF. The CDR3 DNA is TGTGCCAGCAGCTTAGGGGTCCGGGGAACGCAGTATTTT.

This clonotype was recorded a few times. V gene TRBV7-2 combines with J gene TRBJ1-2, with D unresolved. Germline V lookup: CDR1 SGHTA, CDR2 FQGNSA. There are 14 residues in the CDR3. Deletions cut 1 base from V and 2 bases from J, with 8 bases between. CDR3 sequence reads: CASSLVASNYGYTF. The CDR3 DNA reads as TGTGCCAGCAGCTTAGTGGCAAGCAACTATGGCTACACCTTC.

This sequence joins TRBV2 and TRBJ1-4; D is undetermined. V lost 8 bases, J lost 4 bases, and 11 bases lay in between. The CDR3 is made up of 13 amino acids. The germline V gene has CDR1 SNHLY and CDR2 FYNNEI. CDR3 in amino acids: CASSAELNEKLFF. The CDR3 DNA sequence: TGTGCCAGCTCGGCAGAACTTAATGAAAAACTGTTTTTT.

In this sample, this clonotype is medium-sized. The CDR3 DNA reads TGCAGCGTCCAACAGGGGTTTATTAGCACAGATACGCAGTATTTT. Amino acids: CSVQQGFISTDTQYF. The J gene is TRBJ2-3, the V gene TRBV29-1, with 7 bases fitting TRBD1. Trimming at V came to 6 bases and at J to 0 bases, leaving 9 bases not matched to a gene. This CDR3 has 15 amino acids. Germline CDR1 and CDR2: SQVTM and ANQGSEA.

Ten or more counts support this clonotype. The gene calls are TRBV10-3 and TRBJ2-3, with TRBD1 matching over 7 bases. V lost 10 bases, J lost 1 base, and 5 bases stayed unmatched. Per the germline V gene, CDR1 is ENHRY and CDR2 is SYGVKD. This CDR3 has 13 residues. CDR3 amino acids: CATRQGGTDTQYF. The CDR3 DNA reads TGTGCCACCCGACAGGGTGGCACAGATACGCAGTATTTT.

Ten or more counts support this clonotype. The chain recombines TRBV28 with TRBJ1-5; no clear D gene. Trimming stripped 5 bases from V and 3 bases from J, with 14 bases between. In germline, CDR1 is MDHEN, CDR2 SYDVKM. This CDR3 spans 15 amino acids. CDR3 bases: TGTGCCAGCAGTCTTACCGACGCTGTCAATCAGCCCCAGCATTTT. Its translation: CASSLTDAVNQPQHF. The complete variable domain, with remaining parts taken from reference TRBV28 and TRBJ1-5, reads DVKVTQSSRYLVKRTGEKVFLECVQDMDHENMFWYRQDPGLGLRLIYFSYDVKMKEKGDIPEGYSVSREKKERFSLILESASTNQTSMYLCASSLTDAVNQPQHFGDGTRLSIL.

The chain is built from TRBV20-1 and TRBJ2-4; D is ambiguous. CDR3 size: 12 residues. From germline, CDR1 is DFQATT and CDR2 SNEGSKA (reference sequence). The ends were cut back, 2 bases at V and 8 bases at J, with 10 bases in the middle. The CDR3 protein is CSARPATDIQYF. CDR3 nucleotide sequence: TGCAGTGCTAGACCCGCAACGGACATTCAGTACTTC.

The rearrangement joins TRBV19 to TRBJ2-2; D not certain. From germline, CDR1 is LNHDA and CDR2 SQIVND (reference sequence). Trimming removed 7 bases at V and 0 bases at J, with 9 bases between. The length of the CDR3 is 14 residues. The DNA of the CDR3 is TGTGCCAGTATACCTGGAACGAACACCGGGGAGCTGTTTTTT. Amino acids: CASIPGTNTGELFF.

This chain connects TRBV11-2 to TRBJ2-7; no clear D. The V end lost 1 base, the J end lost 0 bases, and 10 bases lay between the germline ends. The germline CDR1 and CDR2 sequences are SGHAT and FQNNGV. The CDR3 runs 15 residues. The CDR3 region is CASSLVSGVSYEQYF. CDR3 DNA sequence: TGTGCCAGCAGCTTAGTTTCAGGCGTCTCCTACGAGCAGTACTTC. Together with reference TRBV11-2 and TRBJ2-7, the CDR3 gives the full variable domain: EAGVAQSPRYKIIEKRQSVAFWCNPISGHATLYWYQQILGQGPKLLIQFQNNGVVDDSQLPKDRFSAERLKGVDSTLKIQPAKLEDSAVYLCASSLVSGVSYEQYFGPGTRLTVT.

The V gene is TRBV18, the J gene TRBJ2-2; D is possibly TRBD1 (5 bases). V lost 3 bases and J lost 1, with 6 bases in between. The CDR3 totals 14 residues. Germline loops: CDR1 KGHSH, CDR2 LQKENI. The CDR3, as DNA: TGTGCCAGCTCACCGCAGGGGAACACCGGGGAGCTGTTTTTT. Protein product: CASSPQGNTGELFF.